This T cell receptor beta chain was found in a study of early T cells in non-severe SARS-CoV-2 infection. General observations from the study: In VDJdb matching, anti-spike CD8 responses were favored while private and CD4 specificities went missing.

TCRdb itself ran the 5' RACE reads through MiXCR, one entry per CDR3 protein. The sample carries approximately 45,000 distinct CDR3 sequences, around 6% recorded once. Trimming at V came to 3 bases and at J to 3 bases, leaving 0 bases not matched to a gene. This CDR3 is 14 amino acids long. Germline CDR1 reads SGHTA; CDR2 reads FQGNSA. As for this clonotype: Its antigen is unidentified.

The clonotype comes from an adult who was a healthcare worker with PCR-confirmed SARS-CoV-2 infection or an uninfected control (not recorded which). The V gene is TRBV7-2, the J gene TRBJ2-1; 9 bases are a match to TRBD1. The specimen sequenced was whole blood. CDR3 coding DNA: TGTGCCAGCAGCTTGGACAGGGGCTACAATGAGCAGTTCTTC. Translated: CASSLDRGYNEQFF.